Below, 20 T cell receptor beta chains from the same sample are listed, as sequenced in a study of T cells in Graves' hyperthyroidism and ophthalmopathy. Regions amplified from RNA transcripts were the TCR beta CDR3 regions. HTBI primers drove first-round RT-PCR of the TCR CDR3. TCRdb re-derived calls from the multiplex PCR reads in MiXCR, one entry per CDR3 protein. The sample holds 610,000 or so distinct CDR3 sequences, 40% to 55% seen once. Sequenced input: peripheral blood or thyroid tissue (not recorded which). The receptors were sampled from a woman aged 18 to 35 with Graves' hyperthyroidism.

CDR3 loop: CASSLVGQTGPQHF. The CDR3 coding sequence is TGTGCCAGCAGCTTAGTGGGTCAGACCGGGCCCCAGCATTTT. The V call is TRBV7-9, the J call TRBJ1-5; the D is unclear. The germline gives CDR1 SEHNR, CDR2 FQNEAQ (reference sequence). V dropped 1 base and J dropped 9 bases, with 13 bases sitting between them. This CDR3 contains 14 residues.

The chain employs TRBV2 and TRBJ2-5; no definite D call. V lost 4 bases and J lost 2, with 17 bases in between. Germline CDR1 reads SNHLY; CDR2 reads FYNNEI. The CDR3 runs to 16 residues. DNA of the CDR3: TGTGCCAGCAGTGCTAGAGTAGCCGAAACACAAGAGACCCAGTACTTC. Translated: CASSARVAETQETQYF.

This sequence joins TRBV10-3 and TRBJ1-1; D is unresolved. The germline V and J ends were trimmed by 5 bases and 4 bases, with 11 bases remaining between them. CDR1 ENHRY and CDR2 SYGVKD come from the germline V gene. The CDR3 has 13 amino acids. CDR3: CAISSGVGTEAFF. In nucleotides, the CDR3 is TGTGCCATCAGTAGCGGGGTCGGCACTGAAGCTTTCTTT.

The chain combines TRBV29-1 with TRBJ1-1; TRBD1 is a possible D gene (6 bases). The CDR3 runs to 14 residues. Trimming left V 4 bases short and J 4 bases short, with 16 bases between. Per the germline V gene, CDR1 is SQVTM and CDR2 is ANQGSEA. DNA for the CDR3: TGCAGCGTTGTTTCCGGGGGCGCCTCCACTGAAGCTTTCTTT. This gives the protein CSVVSGGASTEAFF.

The CDR3 nucleotides are TGTGCCACCAGTGCCGGGCAGGGCTTTACCGGGGAGCTGTTTTTT. It yields the protein CATSAGQGFTGELFF. The J gene is TRBJ2-2, the V gene TRBV24-1; D might be TRBD1 (5 bases). The CDR3 runs 15 residues. The germline CDR1 and CDR2 sequences are KGHDR and SFDVKD. Trimming cost V 5 bases and J 5 bases, with 14 bases left between them.

This clonotype was observed at least ten times. At one boundary the junction diverges from the germline segment, which might be a read error. This sequence joins TRBV7-6 and TRBJ2-7; 9 nucleotides agree with TRBD1. CDR1 is SGHVS, CDR2 FNYEAQ, per germline. The length of the CDR3 is 16 residues. CDR3 coding DNA: TGCGCCAGCAGCCCAAACAGGGGGCCCCTCTCCTACGAGCAGTACTTC. It is translated as CASSPNRGPLSYEQYF.

There are many counts of this clonotype. The genes are TRBV9 and TRBJ2-5, with D maybe TRBD1 (6 bases). Germline V gene lookup returns CDR1 SGDLS and CDR2 YYNGEE. The CDR3 is made up of 14 amino acids. With 0 bases removed from V and 5 bases from J, the gap between germline ends came to 11 bases. The CDR3 DNA reads as TGTGCCAGCAGCGTAGGGGGGCAGGAGGAGACCCAGTACTTC. Encoded protein: CASSVGGQEETQYF.

The chain has TRBV29-1 and TRBJ2-7, with 10 positions matching TRBD1. J lost 5 bases, V lost 8 bases, and 6 bases had no gene match. Per germline, CDR1 SQVTM and CDR2 ANQGSEA. The CDR3 totals 12 residues. The CDR3 nucleotides read TGCAGCACGGGACAGGGGTCCCACGAGCAGTACTTC. Encoded protein: CSTGQGSHEQYF.

Notes on this clonotype: The conserved final phenylalanine or tryptophan is absent from the CDR3, which likely points to a read error. CDR3: CASSLAAPYEQYL. Written as DNA, the CDR3 is TGTGCCAGCAGCTTAGCAGCCCCCTACGAGCAGTACCTC. V usage is TRBV7-6 and J usage is TRBJ2-7; D gene uncertain. Trimming stripped 0 bases from V and 2 bases from J, with 5 bases between. CDR1 is SGHVS and CDR2 is FNYEAQ in the germline V gene. The CDR3 extends over 13 amino acids.

This clonotype was recorded at least ten times. The chain has TRBV7-9 and TRBJ2-7; TRBD2 is a possible D gene (5 bases). Trimming pared 1 base from V and 3 bases from J, leaving 13 bases between. Germline V CDR1 and CDR2: SEHNR, FQNEAQ (reference sequence). The CDR3 covers 15 residues. This CDR3 is CASSLGGSGFYEQYF. The CDR3 DNA reads as TGTGCCAGCAGCTTAGGGGGATCGGGGTTCTACGAGCAGTACTTC.

This chain links TRBV7-2 with TRBJ1-4; D unresolved. CDR1 is SGHTA and CDR2 is FQGNSA in the germline V gene. This CDR3 contains 14 residues. V gave up 5 bases and J gave up 6 bases, with 13 bases separating them. Written as DNA, the CDR3 is TGTGCCAGCAGCCCCAGTCAGTGGGATGAAAAACTGTTTTTT. This codes for CASSPSQWDEKLFF.

Of note for this clonotype: A much larger clone differs by one base, so this may be a read error. The chain combines TRBV20-1 with TRBJ2-2; D remains unclear. There are 15 residues in the CDR3. Looked up from germline, CDR1 is DFQATT and CDR2 is SNEGSKA (reference sequence). Trimming removed 5 bases at V and 4 bases at J, with 17 bases between. CDR3 loop: CSAGPFTRVTGELFF. In nucleotides, the CDR3 is TGCAGTGCTGGACCCTTTACCCGGGTCACCGGGGAGCTGTTTTTT.

This clonotype was counted at least ten times. This chain connects TRBV6-1 to TRBJ1-4, with D possibly TRBD1 on 6 matching bases. CDR1 is MNHNS and CDR2 is SASEGT in the germline V gene. V was pared by 0 bases and J by 7 bases, with 15 bases between. The CDR3 has 16 residues. CDR3 sequence (DNA): TGTGCCAGCAGTGAAGCCCCGAGGGACACGAGTGAAAAACTGTTTTTT. As protein: CASSEAPRDTSEKLFF.

This clonotype was recorded a few times. With a much larger clone just one base away, this may be a read error. Since no conserved phenylalanine or tryptophan closes the CDR3, a read error is the likely cause. The rearrangement uses TRBV7-9 and TRBJ2-7; 12 nucleotides match TRBD2. J lost 2 bases, V lost 5 bases, and 7 bases had no gene match. CDR1 SEHNR and CDR2 FQNEAQ come from the germline V gene (reference sequence). The CDR3 contains 16 residues. In DNA form, the CDR3 reads TGTGCCAGCAGCCAGGGGACTAGCGGGTTTGCCTACGAGCAGTACCTC. This encodes CASSQGTSGFAYEQYL.

This clonotype showed up many times. The J gene is TRBJ2-2, the V gene TRBV7-8; no firm D call. V lost 7 bases to trimming and J lost 2 bases, with 20 bases between them. Germline assignment: CDR1 SGHVS and CDR2 FQNEAQ. The CDR3 contains 17 residues. CDR3 sequence (DNA): TGTGCCAGCACATCCCTGGCGAGCACACAAAACACCGGGGAGCTGTTTTTT. Translated: CASTSLASTQNTGELFF. Looking up the rest from reference TRBV7-8 and TRBJ2-2 gives the full variable domain: GAGVSQSPRYKVAKRGQDVALRCDPISGHVSLFWYQQALGQGPEFLTYFQNEAQLDKSGLPSDRFFAERPEGSVSTLKIQRTQQEDSAVYLCASTSLASTQNTGELFFGEGSRLTVL.

V gene TRBV12-3 or TRBV12-4 combines with J gene TRBJ2-7, with D tentatively TRBD1 or TRBD2 (6 bases each). The length of the CDR3 is 13 residues. V lost 8 bases and J 3 bases, leaving 14 bases between the germline ends. The CDR3 is CASGRRGGYEQYF. Written as DNA, the CDR3 is TGTGCCAGCGGGAGGAGAGGGGGCTACGAGCAGTACTTC.

The rearrangement uses TRBV20-1 and TRBJ1-1, with 10 bases fitting TRBD1. J lost 5 bases, V lost 0 bases, and 3 bases had no gene match. There are 14 residues in the CDR3. Germline V lookup: CDR1 DFQATT, CDR2 SNEGSKA (reference sequence). CDR3 amino acids: CSARDEDRGTEAFF. The DNA for the CDR3 is TGCAGTGCTAGAGATGAGGACAGGGGGACTGAAGCTTTCTTT.

A note on this clonotype: Just one base apart from a much larger clone, this may be a read error. The chain is built from TRBV4-1 and TRBJ2-5; 7 bases align to TRBD1. Per germline, CDR1 MGHRA and CDR2 YSYEKL. Germline trimming cut 10 bases from V and 2 bases from J; bases unmatched to any gene: 7. The CDR3 has 13 amino acids. CDR3 DNA: TGCGCCAAAACGGACAGGAGTCAAGAGACCCAGTACTTC. This translates into CAKTDRSQETQYF.

This chain joins TRBV19 and TRBJ2-7, with D perhaps TRBD2 (6 bases). The CDR3 has 15 amino acids. V was pared by 6 bases and J by 3 bases, with 18 bases between. Germline values: CDR1 LNHDA, CDR2 SQIVND (reference sequence). The CDR3 reads CASRRGLATHYEQYF. CDR3 coding DNA: TGTGCCAGTAGGAGAGGGCTAGCGACCCACTACGAGCAGTACTTC.

In this sample, this clonotype turned up many times. The V call is TRBV7-2, the J call TRBJ2-7; D is possibly TRBD1 (5 bases). The germline V gene encodes CDR1 SGHTA and CDR2 FQGNSA. The ends were cut back, 3 bases at V and 2 bases at J, with 11 bases in the middle. The CDR3 runs to 14 residues. CDR3 sequence reads: CASSFLKGTYEQYF. Here the CDR3 DNA reads TGTGCCAGCAGCTTCCTGAAGGGGACCTACGAGCAGTACTTC.